This TCR beta chain stems from a study of CD8+ T cells in alopecia areata. Study at large: Administration of oral tofacitinib to treated patients was at 5 to 10 mg twice daily. Once tofacitinib had been taken for 6 to 18 months, 6 months off drug followed. Broader study findings: Lesional scalp exceeded normal scalp in clonality, especially in alopecia totalis/universalis.

As the sequencing template, cDNA was produced by extracting RNA and reverse transcribing it. Clones were sequenced by immunoSEQ multiplex PCR, and TCRdb holds only the in-frame ones, with some missing. The profile shows 170,000 or so clones, 59% of them singletons. Cell sorting was applied to PBMCs, and CD4+ and CD8+ T cells were collected. The CDR3 is 13 residues long. The germline V gene has CDR1 GTSNPN and CDR2 SVGIG (reference sequence). Losses at the gene ends were 5 bases for V and 5 bases for J; bases not matched to a gene: 5. Points on this clone: Its antigen remains unidentified.

The TCR was taken from a human donor with alopecia areata. The chain joins TRBV30 to TRBJ1-4, with TRBD1 matching 7 bases. Sample: CD4+ T cells sorted from blood, taken at week 0. In DNA, the CDR3 is TGTGCCTGGGCGGGACAGTTCAATGAAAAACTGTTTTTT. Translating it yields CAWAGQFNEKLFF.